This paragraph covers one T cell receptor beta chain sequence. The data belong to a study of OX40 agonist ivuxolimab in advanced cancers. Only in-frame clones appear in the TCRdb table, and some are missing; sequencing was by immunoSEQ multiplex PCR. The sample has about 50,000 clones, about 83% seen once. The CDR3 totals 14 residues. The germline gives CDR1 SGHTA, CDR2 FQGTGA. Trimming stripped 4 bases from V and 3 bases from J, with 9 bases between. The rearrangement uses TRBV7-3 and TRBJ2-2; perhaps TRBD1 as D (6 bases). This TCR came from an adult with an advanced solid tumor such as melanoma, head and neck, liver or kidney cancer. This sample comprised CD4+ or CD8+ T cells sorted from blood, obtained in a trial of the OX40 agonist ivuxolimab. CDR3 nucleotide sequence: TGTGCCAGCAGCTCCTCAGGGGACACCGGGGAGCTGTTTTTT. This codes for CASSSSGDTGELFF.